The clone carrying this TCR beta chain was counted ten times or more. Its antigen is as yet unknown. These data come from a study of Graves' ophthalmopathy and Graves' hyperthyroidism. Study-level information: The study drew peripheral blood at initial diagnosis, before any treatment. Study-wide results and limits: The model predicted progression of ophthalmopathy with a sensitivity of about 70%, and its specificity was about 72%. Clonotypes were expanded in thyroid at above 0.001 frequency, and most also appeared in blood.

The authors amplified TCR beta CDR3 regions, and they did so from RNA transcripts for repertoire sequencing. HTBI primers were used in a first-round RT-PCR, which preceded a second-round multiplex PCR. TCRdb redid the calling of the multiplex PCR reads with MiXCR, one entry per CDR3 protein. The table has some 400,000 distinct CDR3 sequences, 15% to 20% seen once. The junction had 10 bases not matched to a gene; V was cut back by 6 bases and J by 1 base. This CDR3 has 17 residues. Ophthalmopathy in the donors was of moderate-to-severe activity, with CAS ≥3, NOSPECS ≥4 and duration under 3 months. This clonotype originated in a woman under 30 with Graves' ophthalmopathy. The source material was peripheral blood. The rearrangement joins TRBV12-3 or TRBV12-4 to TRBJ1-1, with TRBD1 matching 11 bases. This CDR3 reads CASRPGDRGNANTEAFF. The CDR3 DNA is TGTGCCAGCAGGCCGGGGGACAGGGGGAATGCGAACACTGAAGCTTTCTTT.